The rows below give T cell receptor beta chains drawn from one sample of a study of cytomegalovirus exposure and HLA in healthy donors. Only in-frame clones appear in the TCRdb table, and some are missing; sequencing was by immunoSEQ multiplex PCR. Of around 70,000 clones in the sample, over 85% were seen once. Sequencing was done on a sample of PBMCs. All receptors come from a man between 18 and 35 years old in good health and CMV-seropositive. Both conserved end residues are part of each CDR3. D genes are given only for firm matches. Clone size is stated in some rows and not others, as once, few, many or a class when expanded.

v_call: TRBV6-1
clone_size: .
d_call: .
j_call: TRBJ1-4
cdr3_nt: TGTGCCAGCAGTGGTTTTCTTTATCAGGGGAGTAATGAAAAACTGTTTTTT
cdr3_aa: CASSGFLYQGSNEKLFF

v_call: TRBV6-5
clone_size: .
d_call: .
j_call: TRBJ2-7
cdr3_nt: TGTGCCAGCAGTTACGGTAGGGGAAGGAGTCTGGACTTC
cdr3_aa: CASSYGRGRSLDF

v_call: TRBV6-1
clone_size: .
d_call: .
j_call: TRBJ2-3
cdr3_nt: TGTGCCAGCAGGTCCGGCACAGATACGCAGTATTTT
cdr3_aa: CASRSGTDTQYF

v_call: TRBV28
clone_size: once
d_call: TRBD2
j_call: TRBJ2-3
cdr3_nt: TGTGCCAGCAGTTTATTCAGAGGACTAGCGGGAGGTAAAGATACGCAGTATTTT
cdr3_aa: CASSLFRGLAGGKDTQYF

v_call: TRBV6-1
clone_size: .
d_call: .
j_call: TRBJ1-2
cdr3_nt: TGTGCCAGCAGTCCAGGGTCCTATGGCTACACCTTC
cdr3_aa: CASSPGSYGYTF

v_call: TRBV19
clone_size: many
d_call: .
j_call: TRBJ1-1
cdr3_nt: TGTGCCAGTAGGAGGATGAACACCCCCACTGAAGCTTTCTTT
cdr3_aa: CASRRMNTPTEAFF

v_call: TRBV21-1
clone_size: .
d_call: .
j_call: TRBJ2-1
cdr3_nt: TGTGCCAGCGAGGAGAAGGATGAGCAGTTCTTC
cdr3_aa: CASEEKDEQFF

v_call: TRBV7-3
clone_size: once
d_call: TRBD2
j_call: TRBJ2-3
cdr3_nt: TGTGCCAGCAGCTTAAAGCTAGCGGGCACAGATACGCAGTATTTT
cdr3_aa: CASSLKLAGTDTQYF

v_call: TRBV13
clone_size: .
d_call: TRBD1
j_call: TRBJ2-7
cdr3_nt: TGTGCCAGCAGCTTAGGACAGGGGCCCCCCTACGAGCAGTACTTC
cdr3_aa: CASSLGQGPPYEQYF

v_call: TRBV30
clone_size: .
d_call: .
j_call: TRBJ2-6
cdr3_nt: TGTGCCTGGATCCCCATAGCGGCAAGCTACTCTGGGGCCAACGTCCTGACTTTC
cdr3_aa: CAWIPIAASYSGANVLTF

v_call: TRBV2
clone_size: .
d_call: TRBD2
j_call: TRBJ2-1
cdr3_nt: TGTGCCAGCAGTGATTTGCTAGCGGGAGGGAATGAGCAGTTCTTC
cdr3_aa: CASSDLLAGGNEQFF

v_call: TRBV7-2
clone_size: .
d_call: .
j_call: TRBJ2-5
cdr3_nt: TGTGCCAGCAGCCTTCTACCTAAGGAGCGGGAAGAGACCCAGTACTTC
cdr3_aa: CASSLLPKEREETQYF

v_call: TRBV28
clone_size: .
d_call: .
j_call: TRBJ2-6
cdr3_nt: TGTGCCAGCAGCAGCCCTCAGGCTTCTGGGGCCAACGTCCTGACTTTC
cdr3_aa: CASSSPQASGANVLTF

v_call: TRBV7-2
clone_size: .
d_call: TRBD2
j_call: TRBJ2-1
cdr3_nt: TGTGCCAGCAGCTTAAGGACTAGTCGGCAGTTCTTC
cdr3_aa: CASSLRTSRQFF

v_call: TRBV2
clone_size: .
d_call: .
j_call: TRBJ2-1
cdr3_nt: TGTGCCAGCAGTCTTGACAGTGGAGTTTACAATGAGCAGTTCTTC
cdr3_aa: CASSLDSGVYNEQFF

v_call: TRBV6-1
clone_size: once
d_call: TRBD1
j_call: TRBJ1-5
cdr3_nt: TGTGCCAGCAGTAAGGGACAGGAGAGCAATCAGCCCCAGCATTTT
cdr3_aa: CASSKGQESNQPQHF

v_call: TRBV5-1
clone_size: .
d_call: .
j_call: TRBJ2-7
cdr3_nt: TGCGCCAGCAGCTTGGAGATGGCTGGCGGCAGTGTTAGCTCCTACGAGCAGTACTTC
cdr3_aa: CASSLEMAGGSVSSYEQYF

v_call: TRBV7-9
clone_size: .
d_call: TRBD1
j_call: TRBJ2-7
cdr3_nt: TGTGCCAGCAGCCCTAGGACAGGGCCAGCGGAGTACGAGCAGTACTTC
cdr3_aa: CASSPRTGPAEYEQYF

v_call: TRBV6-1
clone_size: .
d_call: .
j_call: TRBJ1-1
cdr3_nt: TGTGCCAGCAGTGAAGCGGCTTACACTGAAGCTTTCTTT
cdr3_aa: CASSEAAYTEAFF

v_call: TRBV25-1
clone_size: .
d_call: TRBD2
j_call: TRBJ2-2
cdr3_nt: TGTGCCAGCAGTGACCCTAGCGGGAGTTACACCGGGGAGCTGTTTTTT
cdr3_aa: CASSDPSGSYTGELFF

v_call: TRBV10-3
clone_size: once
d_call: TRBD2
j_call: TRBJ2-7
cdr3_nt: TGTGCCATCAGTGGGACTAGCGGGGCCTACGAGCAGTACTTC
cdr3_aa: CAISGTSGAYEQYF

v_call: TRBV11-2
clone_size: .
d_call: .
j_call: TRBJ2-7
cdr3_nt: TGTGCCAGCAGCTTAGAAGGGGTCGTCCTCTGGGAGCAGTACTTC
cdr3_aa: CASSLEGVVLWEQYF

v_call: TRBV14
clone_size: .
d_call: .
j_call: TRBJ1-1
cdr3_nt: TGTGCCAGCAGCCAGAGAATTGGAGGGGAGAACACTGAAGCTTTCTTT
cdr3_aa: CASSQRIGGENTEAFF

v_call: TRBV10-3
clone_size: .
d_call: .
j_call: TRBJ1-1
cdr3_nt: TGTGCCATCGGAGTAAAAGAGAACACTGAAGCTTTCTTT
cdr3_aa: CAIGVKENTEAFF

v_call: TRBV5-4
clone_size: .
d_call: .
j_call: TRBJ2-1
cdr3_nt: TGTGCCAGCAGATCACAGGCAACGGGGCAGTTCTTC
cdr3_aa: CASRSQATGQFF

v_call: TRBV5-1
clone_size: .
d_call: .
j_call: TRBJ2-2
cdr3_nt: TGCGCCAGCAGCTTTAACTACCCCGTTGGTACCGGGGAGCTGTTTTTT
cdr3_aa: CASSFNYPVGTGELFF

v_call: TRBV9
clone_size: .
d_call: TRBD2
j_call: TRBJ2-5
cdr3_nt: TGTGCCAGCAGCGGAGCGGGAGGCGAGACCCAGTACTTC
cdr3_aa: CASSGAGGETQYF

v_call: TRBV5-4
clone_size: .
d_call: .
j_call: TRBJ2-3
cdr3_nt: TGTGCCAGCAGCGGGAGGACTCTTTCTAGCACAGATACGCAGTATTTT
cdr3_aa: CASSGRTLSSTDTQYF

v_call: TRBV28
clone_size: .
d_call: TRBD1
j_call: TRBJ2-7
cdr3_nt: TGTGCCAGCAGTCCCTCCGGAGACAGGGGGGCCTACGAGCAGTACTTC
cdr3_aa: CASSPSGDRGAYEQYF

v_call: TRBV5-4
clone_size: .
d_call: TRBD1
j_call: TRBJ1-1
cdr3_nt: TGTGCCAGCAGCTCCAAGGACAGGGGAGAGTCTGAAGCTTTCTTT
cdr3_aa: CASSSKDRGESEAFF

v_call: TRBV7-3
clone_size: .
d_call: TRBD1
j_call: TRBJ2-1
cdr3_nt: TGTGCCAGCAGCCAGGGACAGGTGGGAGAGCAGTTCTTC
cdr3_aa: CASSQGQVGEQFF

v_call: TRBV18
clone_size: .
d_call: .
j_call: TRBJ1-5
cdr3_nt: TGTGCCAGCTCACCACCATTGTCCAACAATCAGCCCCAGCATTTT
cdr3_aa: CASSPPLSNNQPQHF

v_call: TRBV28
clone_size: .
d_call: .
j_call: TRBJ1-5
cdr3_nt: TGTGCCAGCAGGCCAGGGGTAAGGCAGCCCCAGCATTTT
cdr3_aa: CASRPGVRQPQHF

v_call: TRBV13
clone_size: .
d_call: TRBD1
j_call: TRBJ2-1
cdr3_nt: TGTGCCAGCAGCTCGGGACAGGGGGTTTCCTACAATGAGCAGTTCTTC
cdr3_aa: CASSSGQGVSYNEQFF

v_call: TRBV5-4
clone_size: .
d_call: TRBD1
j_call: TRBJ1-3
cdr3_nt: TGTGCCAGCAGCTCCAAGGGACAGGGGGCCAGATATTTT
cdr3_aa: CASSSKGQGARYF

v_call: TRBV5-5
clone_size: once
d_call: TRBD2
j_call: TRBJ2-1
cdr3_nt: TGTGCCAGCAGCTGGGGGGGACTTGGTGAGCAGTTCTTC
cdr3_aa: CASSWGGLGEQFF

v_call: TRBV5-1
clone_size: .
d_call: .
j_call: TRBJ2-1
cdr3_nt: TGCGCCAGCAGCTTGCACAGCGGCCGTGAGCACAATGAGCAGTTCTTC
cdr3_aa: CASSLHSGREHNEQFF

v_call: TRBV9
clone_size: .
d_call: TRBD2
j_call: TRBJ2-1
cdr3_nt: TGTGCCAGCAGCGTAGGCGGTAGCGGGAGGGTTCAGTTCTTC
cdr3_aa: CASSVGGSGRVQFF

v_call: TRBV19
clone_size: .
d_call: .
j_call: TRBJ1-5
cdr3_nt: TGTGCCAGTAGACCTGGACAGTTTTATAGCAATCAGCCCCAGCATTTT
cdr3_aa: CASRPGQFYSNQPQHF

v_call: TRBV10-3
clone_size: .
d_call: .
j_call: TRBJ2-7
cdr3_nt: TGTGCCAGCAGCTTACTCGACAGGCAAGGGGAGCAGTACTTC
cdr3_aa: CASSLLDRQGEQYF

v_call: TRBV6-1
clone_size: .
d_call: TRBD2
j_call: TRBJ2-3
cdr3_nt: TGTGCCAGCAGTGATCGATGGGGGGGAGGGACAGATACGCAGTATTTT
cdr3_aa: CASSDRWGGGTDTQYF

v_call: TRBV6-4
clone_size: medium-sized
d_call: TRBD2
j_call: TRBJ2-1
cdr3_nt: TGTGCCAGCAGTGACGGGGCTAGCGGGAGCGATGAGCAGTTCTTC
cdr3_aa: CASSDGASGSDEQFF

v_call: TRBV25-1
clone_size: .
d_call: TRBD2
j_call: TRBJ2-1
cdr3_nt: TGTGCCAGCAGTGAAAGTAGCGGGAACTACAATGAGCAGTTCTTC
cdr3_aa: CASSESSGNYNEQFF

v_call: TRBV7-2
clone_size: .
d_call: .
j_call: TRBJ2-3
cdr3_nt: TGTGCCAGCAGCCCGCAGGGATTTAGCACAGATACGCAGTATTTT
cdr3_aa: CASSPQGFSTDTQYF

v_call: TRBV19
clone_size: .
d_call: TRBD1
j_call: TRBJ2-7
cdr3_nt: TGTGCCAGTAGTATTACAGGGGACGAGCAGTACTTC
cdr3_aa: CASSITGDEQYF

v_call: TRBV28
clone_size: .
d_call: .
j_call: TRBJ2-5
cdr3_nt: TGTGCCAGCAGTTACGGGACATCCCAGACCCAGTACTTC
cdr3_aa: CASSYGTSQTQYF